The 28 T cell receptor beta chains reported below all come from one sample, sequenced in a study of blood T cell repertoires in COVID-19. Sequencing used immunoSEQ multiplex PCR; TCRdb keeps in-frame clones, though not all of them. The repertoire consists of some 200,000 clones, with about 80% occurring once and the leading ten covering under 3%. What was sequenced was peripheral blood. Source of these receptors: a human donor with acute or convalescent COVID-19. The donor label of this sample is uncertain.

This clone showed up just a few times. V usage is TRBV3-1 (or the pseudogene TRBV3-2) and J usage is TRBJ2-7; TRBD2 agrees at 9 bases. CDR1 and CDR2 (germline): LGHDT, YNNKEL (reference sequence). This CDR3 spans 15 amino acids. V was clipped by 0 bases and J by 5 bases; unmatched bases: 5. This CDR3 is CASSQEASGIDEQYF. The CDR3 DNA follows: TGTGCCAGCAGCCAAGAGGCTAGCGGGATAGACGAGCAGTACTTC.

A few counts support this clone. The V gene is TRBV16, the J gene TRBJ1-5; tentatively, D is TRBD1 (5 bases). The V end lost 4 bases, the J end lost 5 bases, and 12 bases lay between the germline ends. In germline, CDR1 is KGHSY, CDR2 FQNENV. This CDR3 spans 14 amino acids. The CDR3 here is CASSPRDGYQPQHF. Here the CDR3 DNA reads TGTGCCAGCAGCCCGCGGGACGGTTATCAGCCCCAGCATTTT.

This clone was found a few times. V and J are TRBV10-3 and TRBJ1-4, with a tentative D call TRBD1 (6 bases). Germline loops: CDR1 ENHRY, CDR2 SYGVKD. Trimming removed 10 bases from V and 2 bases from J, with 17 bases in between. The CDR3 covers 15 residues. CDR3 region: CATGEGVMTNEKLFF. The CDR3 bases are TGTGCCACGGGCGAGGGGGTGATGACTAATGAAAAACTGTTTTTT.

The chain employs TRBV30 and TRBJ1-6; no clear D. There are 16 residues in the CDR3. V was shortened by 4 bases and J by 14 bases, with 27 bases between the two germline ends. The germline V gene encodes CDR1 GTSNPN and CDR2 SVGIG (reference sequence). The CDR3 sequence is CAWTRSGATLTIALHF. The CDR3 nucleotides read TGTGCCTGGACCCGATCGGGAGCAACACTAACTATAGCCCTCCACTTT.

The V and J genes are TRBV5-1 and TRBJ2-1; 10 nucleotides agree with TRBD2. The CDR3 loop spans 17 amino acids. The V and J ends lost 0 bases and 2 bases, in that order; junction bases with no gene match: 5. Germline values: CDR1 SGHRS, CDR2 YFSETQ. Here the CDR3 reads CASSLAYTSGAYNEQFF. The CDR3 DNA is TGCGCCAGCAGCTTGGCCTACACTAGCGGGGCCTACAATGAGCAGTTCTTC.

This rearrangement joins TRBV4-2 to TRBJ1-2, with 7 bases identical to TRBD1. V dropped 3 bases and J dropped 0; count of bases not matched to a gene: 13. The CDR3 loop spans 18 amino acids. CDR1 LGHNA and CDR2 YNFKEQ come from the germline V gene. DNA for the CDR3: TGTGCCAGCAGCCAGTTCGGGACAGACCACCGAACTAACTATGGCTACACCTTC. Protein sequence: CASSQFGTDHRTNYGYTF.

The chain is built from TRBV7-9 and TRBJ2-7, with D possibly being TRBD1 (6 bases). The CDR3 runs to 14 residues. V dropped 5 bases and J dropped 4 bases, with 15 bases sitting between them. The germline V gene has CDR1 SEHNR and CDR2 FQNEAQ (reference sequence). For the CDR3, the DNA is TGTGCCAGCAGCCCAGGGGATCCTCAATACGAGCAGTACTTC. It yields the protein CASSPGDPQYEQYF. The complete variable domain, with remaining parts taken from reference TRBV7-9 and TRBJ2-7, reads DTGVSQNPRHKITKRGQNVTFRCDPISEHNRLYWYRQTLGQGPEFLTYFQNEAQLEKSRLLSDRFSAERPKGSFSTLEIQRTEQGDSAMYLCASSPGDPQYEQYFGPGTRLTVT.

The V gene is TRBV29-1, the J gene TRBJ2-7; 7 nucleotides line up with TRBD2. Germline V CDR1 and CDR2: SQVTM, ANQGSEA. J was trimmed by 2 bases and V by 8 bases; bases with no gene match: 12. CDR3 size: 14 residues. CDR3 in amino acids: CSPGRQGITYEQYF. The DNA for the CDR3 is TGCAGCCCCGGGAGGCAGGGTATAACCTACGAGCAGTACTTC.

The V gene is TRBV5-1, the J gene TRBJ1-4; D perhaps matches TRBD1 (6 bases). There are 17 residues in the CDR3. Germline CDR1 reads SGHRS; CDR2 reads YFSETQ. Trimming left V 2 bases short and J 0 bases short, with 14 bases between. DNA for the CDR3: TGCGCCAGCAGCTTTGACCAGGGGTTTGCAACTAATGAAAAACTGTTTTTT. This codes for CASSFDQGFATNEKLFF.

V gene TRBV2 combines with J gene TRBJ1-5, with 7 bases matching TRBD1. V lost 1 base and J lost 5; bases outside the gene matches: 8. CDR1 is SNHLY, CDR2 FYNNEI, per germline. The CDR3 is made up of 16 amino acids. The CDR3 nucleotides read TGTGCCAGCAGTGAAGAGGCCAGGGGGTGGGATCAGCCCCAGCATTTT. It is translated as CASSEEARGWDQPQHF.

This clone was observed a handful of times. The chain employs TRBV25-1 and TRBJ1-4; 7 bases map to TRBD1. V lost 4 bases, J lost 7 bases, and 9 bases stayed unmatched. The CDR3 contains 15 residues. Germline V CDR1 and CDR2: MGHDK, SYGVNS. CDR3 nucleotide sequence: TGTGCCAGCAGTGGGACGCCCGGGACAGTTGAAAAACTGTTTTTT. It specifies CASSGTPGTVEKLFF.

The chain links TRBV5-4 to TRBJ2-1; possible D gene TRBD1, 5 bases. V gave up 2 bases and J gave up 1 base, with 16 bases separating them. The CDR3 extends over 17 amino acids. Germline CDR1 and CDR2: SGHNT and YYREEE (reference sequence). Here the CDR3 DNA reads TGTGCCAGCAGCTTTACCCCACCACCAGGGTCCTACAATGAGCAGTTCTTC. It codes for CASSFTPPPGSYNEQFF.

The J gene is TRBJ2-2, the V gene TRBV7-3, with D possibly TRBD2 on 6 matching bases. CDR1 is SGHTA and CDR2 is FQGTGA in the germline V gene. There are 15 residues in the CDR3. V was shortened by 2 bases and J by 5 bases, with 12 bases between the two germline ends. The CDR3 region is CASSLSKAGTGELFF. The CDR3, as DNA: TGTGCCAGCAGCTTATCCAAAGCGGGTACCGGGGAGCTGTTTTTT.

This clone was detected only once. The chain couples TRBV6-5 to TRBJ1-2; D is perhaps TRBD1 (5 bases). V gave up 3 bases and J gave up 4 bases, with 15 bases separating them. Germline values: CDR1 MNHEY, CDR2 SVGAGI. This CDR3 spans 15 amino acids. The CDR3 loop reads CASSYSLTGAYGYTF. The CDR3 DNA reads TGTGCCAGCAGTTATTCTTTAACAGGAGCCTATGGCTACACCTTC.

In DNA form, the CDR3 reads TGTGCCAGCAGAGGTGGTCGGGGACAGCCCCAGCATTTT. Protein sequence: CASRGGRGQPQHF. The chain carries TRBV3-1 (or the pseudogene TRBV3-2) and TRBJ1-5, with D unclear. V lost 6 bases, J lost 7 bases, and 13 bases lay in between. This CDR3 has 13 amino acids. Germline V gene lookup returns CDR1 LGHDT and CDR2 YNNKEL (reference sequence).

The chain has TRBV3-1 (or the pseudogene TRBV3-2) and TRBJ1-6, with D unresolved. Germline V gene lookup returns CDR1 LGHDT and CDR2 YNNKEL (reference sequence). V was cut by 0 bases and J by 10 bases, with 10 bases left in between. This CDR3 spans 14 amino acids. The CDR3 coding sequence is TGTGCCAGCAGCCAAGATGAGATCCGATCACCCCTCCACTTT. Translation gives CASSQDEIRSPLHF.

V gene TRBV20-1 combines with J gene TRBJ2-1; D may be TRBD1 (5 bases). The CDR3 spans 12 residues. Germline V lookup: CDR1 DFQATT, CDR2 SNEGSKA (reference sequence). The ends were cut back, 3 bases at V and 4 bases at J, with 7 bases in the middle. CDR3: CSASAGYNEQFF. The CDR3 nucleotides are TGCAGTGCTAGTGCAGGGTACAATGAGCAGTTCTTC.

The chain has TRBV3-1 (or the pseudogene TRBV3-2) and TRBJ2-1, with TRBD2 matching 9 bases. V was pared by 4 bases and J by 7 bases, with 8 bases of the junction left unmatched. The CDR3 runs 15 residues. Germline loops: CDR1 LGHDT, CDR2 YNNKEL (reference sequence). The CDR3 DNA is TGTGCCAGCAGCCCATTAGCGGGGGCAGTGAATGAGCAGTTCTTC. Amino acid sequence: CASSPLAGAVNEQFF.

This chain uses TRBV7-9 with TRBJ1-1; no definite D call. CDR3 size: 15 residues. V was cut by 7 bases and J by 4 bases, with 19 bases left in between. Germline CDR1 is SEHNR and CDR2 is FQNEAQ (reference sequence). In DNA form, the CDR3 reads TGTGCCAGCAACCATCGTACCGGGCGGGGCACTGAAGCTTTCTTT. Translated: CASNHRTGRGTEAFF.

The chain has TRBV19 and TRBJ1-3; D unclear. This CDR3 is built from 14 residues. V shed 3 bases and J shed 8 bases, with 14 bases lying between them. The germline V gene encodes CDR1 LNHDA and CDR2 SQIVND (reference sequence). The CDR3 coding sequence is TGTGCCAGTAGTATGTCCCGGCGGGGAGACACCATATATTTT. It specifies CASSMSRRGDTIYF.

V is TRBV6-5 and J is TRBJ1-6; 10 nucleotides line up with TRBD1. CDR3 length equals 16 residues. The germline V gene has CDR1 MNHEY and CDR2 SVGAGI. The V segment lost 2 bases and the J segment 7 bases; nucleotides outside the gene matches: 5. The CDR3 DNA follows: TGTGCCAGCAGTTACCAAAAGGGACAGGGGAATTCACCCCTCCACTTT. Its translation: CASSYQKGQGNSPLHF.

The gene calls are TRBV11-2 and TRBJ2-7; 10 nucleotides line up with TRBD2. Germline V gene sequence: CDR1 SGHAT, CDR2 FQNNGV. V shed 4 bases and J 6 bases; nucleotides not matched to a gene: 6. The CDR3 totals 14 residues. The CDR3 sequence is CASSSSGGATEQYF. DNA of the CDR3: TGTGCCAGCAGCTCAAGCGGGGGGGCAACCGAGCAGTACTTC.

V is TRBV9 and J is TRBJ1-3, with D possibly matching TRBD1 (5 bases). The CDR3 spans 19 residues. Looked up from germline, CDR1 is SGDLS and CDR2 is YYNGEE. V shed 4 bases and J shed 0 bases, with 23 bases lying between them. CDR3: CASSKDPLRRGYSGNTIYF. As DNA, the CDR3 is TGTGCCAGCAGCAAAGATCCCCTTCGGAGGGGTTACTCTGGAAACACCATATATTTT.

The gene calls are TRBV5-1 and TRBJ1-2; TRBD1 might be the D (6 bases). The V end was cut by 4 bases, the J end by 5 bases, with 9 bases between. Germline CDR1 reads SGHRS; CDR2 reads YFSETQ. The CDR3 is 12 amino acids. CDR3 nucleotide sequence: TGCGCCAGCAGCCCTGGACAGTATGGCTACACCTTC. Translated, it gives CASSPGQYGYTF.

The CDR3: CASSSSRASGELFF. The CDR3 region has the DNA TGCGCCAGCAGCTCTTCGAGGGCTTCCGGGGAGCTGTTTTTT. The chain couples TRBV5-1 to TRBJ2-2; a weak D match, TRBD2 (5 bases). The germline gives CDR1 SGHRS, CDR2 YFSETQ. The CDR3 runs 14 residues. Between the trimmed V and J ends, which lost 3 bases and 6 bases, there was a span of 12 bases.

V usage is TRBV5-1 and J usage is TRBJ1-4; TRBD1 is a possible D gene (5 bases). The germline V gene encodes CDR1 SGHRS and CDR2 YFSETQ. The CDR3 consists of 14 residues. V shed 4 bases and J shed 7 bases, with 14 bases lying between them. The DNA of the CDR3 is TGCGCCAGCAGCCCTCGGGAGGGGTCTGAAAAACTGTTTTTT. This gives the protein CASSPREGSEKLFF. Supplemented by reference TRBV5-1 and TRBJ1-4, the full variable domain reads KAGVTQTPRYLIKTRGQQVTLSCSPISGHRSVSWYQQTPGQGLQFLFEYFSETQRNKGNFPGRFSGRQFSNSRSEMNVSTLELGDSALYLCASSPREGSEKLFFGSGTQLSVL.

The chain combines TRBV30 with TRBJ1-5; unclear D gene. Trimming cost V 2 bases and J 2 bases, with 10 bases left between them. Germline V gene lookup returns CDR1 GTSNPN and CDR2 SVGIG (reference sequence). The CDR3 runs 14 residues. The CDR3 here is CAWSHSWGNQPQHF. Here the CDR3 DNA reads TGTGCCTGGAGTCACAGCTGGGGCAATCAGCCCCAGCATTTT.

This chain links TRBV6-6 with TRBJ1-2, with 7 positions matching TRBD1. Per the germline V gene, CDR1 is MNHNY and CDR2 is SVGAGI (reference sequence). This CDR3 is 11 amino acids long. With V trimmed by 5 bases and J by 6 bases, 0 bases remained unmatched. In DNA form, the CDR3 reads TGTGCCAGCAGTACAGGGGATGGCTACACCTTC. Its translation is CASSTGDGYTF.